A selection of T cell receptor beta chains follows, all from one sample in a study of blood T cell repertoires in COVID-19. The method was immunoSEQ multiplex PCR; TCRdb's version includes in-frame clones alone and lacks a portion of them. Among fewer than 400,000 clones, 75% to 90% were seen once, and the ten largest hold under 3.5%. Material: peripheral blood. Receptor source: a woman in her 30s with COVID-19, enrolled during active disease. The CDR3 runs from the conserved cysteine through the conserved F or W. Each record gives: V gene, clone size, D gene, J gene, CDR3 protein, CDR3 DNA. D genes are given only for firm matches. Size is stated for part of the rows, as once, few or many counts, or as a class when the clone is expanded.

v_gene: TRBV3-1/TRBV3-2; abundance: .; d_gene: .; j_gene: TRBJ1-2; CDR3aa: CASSQGTSSEGGYTF; CDR3nt: TGTGCCAGCAGCCAAGGAACCTCCTCAGAGGGTGGCTACACCTTC
v_gene: TRBV6-5; abundance: .; d_gene: TRBD1; j_gene: TRBJ2-3; CDR3aa: CASSGQGRTDTQYF; CDR3nt: TGTGCCAGCAGCGGACAGGGGAGGACAGATACGCAGTATTTT
v_gene: TRBV28; abundance: .; d_gene: .; j_gene: TRBJ2-1; CDR3aa: CASSPIYNEQFF; CDR3nt: TGTGCCAGCAGTCCTATCTACAATGAGCAGTTCTTC
v_gene: TRBV5-6; abundance: .; d_gene: TRBD1; j_gene: TRBJ1-2; CDR3aa: CASSLVAGQGAYGYTF; CDR3nt: TGTGCCAGCAGCTTGGTGGCGGGACAGGGGGCTTATGGCTACACCTTC
v_gene: TRBV19; abundance: few; d_gene: TRBD1; j_gene: TRBJ1-2; CDR3aa: CASSSFNRQGVDGYTF; CDR3nt: TGTGCCAGTAGCTCTTTTAACAGGCAGGGGGTGGATGGCTACACCTTC
v_gene: TRBV7-6; abundance: .; d_gene: .; j_gene: TRBJ2-2; CDR3aa: CASRDNFEANTGELFF; CDR3nt: TGTGCCAGCAGGGACAATTTTGAGGCGAACACCGGGGAGCTGTTTTTT
v_gene: TRBV3-1/TRBV3-2; abundance: .; d_gene: .; j_gene: TRBJ2-3; CDR3aa: CASSQGRIDTDTQYF; CDR3nt: TGTGCCAGCAGCCAAGGGCGGATCGACACAGATACGCAGTATTTT
v_gene: TRBV29-1; abundance: .; d_gene: TRBD2; j_gene: TRBJ2-7; CDR3aa: CSGLAGASYEQYF; CDR3nt: TGCAGCGGATTAGCGGGAGCGTCCTACGAGCAGTACTTC
v_gene: TRBV3-1/TRBV3-2; abundance: .; d_gene: .; j_gene: TRBJ1-2; CDR3aa: CASSQRPTGGYGYTF; CDR3nt: TGTGCCAGCAGCCAAAGACCAACAGGTGGCTATGGCTACACCTTC
v_gene: TRBV24-1; abundance: .; d_gene: .; j_gene: TRBJ2-3; CDR3aa: CATSRGTSTDTQYF; CDR3nt: TGTGCCACCAGTCGAGGGACTAGCACAGATACGCAGTATTTT
v_gene: TRBV7-2; abundance: .; d_gene: TRBD2; j_gene: TRBJ2-2; CDR3aa: CASSFRTSGRARDTGELFF; CDR3nt: TGTGCCAGCAGCTTCAGGACTAGCGGGAGGGCCCGTGACACCGGGGAGCTGTTTTTT
v_gene: TRBV28; abundance: .; d_gene: .; j_gene: TRBJ1-2; CDR3aa: CASSFDFGQVDGYTF; CDR3nt: TGTGCCAGCAGTTTCGATTTTGGGCAGGTCGATGGCTACACCTTC
v_gene: TRBV11-1; abundance: .; d_gene: TRBD1; j_gene: TRBJ1-1; CDR3aa: CASRSRDRVYEAFF; CDR3nt: TGTGCCAGCAGAAGCCGGGACAGGGTATATGAAGCTTTCTTT
v_gene: TRBV27; abundance: .; d_gene: TRBD1; j_gene: TRBJ1-2; CDR3aa: CASRQPDREGGYTF; CDR3nt: TGTGCCAGCAGACAACCGGACAGGGAGGGTGGCTACACCTTC
v_gene: TRBV4-1; abundance: .; d_gene: .; j_gene: TRBJ1-6; CDR3aa: CASSQGGPLGDSPLHF; CDR3nt: TGCGCCAGCAGCCAGGGGGGACCGTTGGGTGATTCACCCCTCCACTTT
v_gene: TRBV28; abundance: .; d_gene: .; j_gene: TRBJ2-2; CDR3aa: CASSFDRHFANTGELFF; CDR3nt: TGTGCCAGCAGTTTTGATAGACACTTCGCGAACACCGGGGAGCTGTTTTTT
v_gene: TRBV18; abundance: .; d_gene: TRBD1; j_gene: TRBJ1-5; CDR3aa: CASSPDRWGNQPQHF; CDR3nt: TGTGCCAGCTCACCGGACAGGTGGGGCAATCAGCCCCAGCATTTT
v_gene: TRBV9; abundance: .; d_gene: .; j_gene: TRBJ1-1; CDR3aa: CASSVAGGDSFSTEAFF; CDR3nt: TGTGCCAGCAGCGTAGCGGGAGGGGATAGTTTCAGCACTGAAGCTTTCTTT
v_gene: TRBV2; abundance: .; d_gene: TRBD1; j_gene: TRBJ2-5; CDR3aa: CASRDRGQETQYF; CDR3nt: TGTGCCAGCAGGGACAGGGGGCAAGAGACCCAGTACTTC
v_gene: TRBV15; abundance: .; d_gene: .; j_gene: TRBJ1-1; CDR3aa: CATSRARGLNTEAFF; CDR3nt: TGTGCCACCAGCAGAGCCAGGGGTTTGAACACTGAAGCTTTCTTT
v_gene: TRBV18; abundance: .; d_gene: .; j_gene: TRBJ1-1; CDR3aa: CASSPPGFMNTEAFF; CDR3nt: TGTGCCAGCTCACCACCGGGCTTCATGAACACTGAAGCTTTCTTT
v_gene: TRBV27; abundance: .; d_gene: .; j_gene: TRBJ2-1; CDR3aa: CASSLSAQGPYNEQFF; CDR3nt: TGTGCCAGCAGTTTATCCGCGCAGGGGCCTTACAATGAGCAGTTCTTC
v_gene: TRBV7-2; abundance: .; d_gene: .; j_gene: TRBJ2-7; CDR3aa: CASSLAQGTSYEQYF; CDR3nt: TGTGCCAGCAGCTTAGCACAGGGTACCAGCTACGAGCAGTACTTC
v_gene: TRBV3-1/TRBV3-2; abundance: .; d_gene: .; j_gene: TRBJ1-4; CDR3aa: CASSPGQLATNEKLFF; CDR3nt: TGTGCCAGCAGCCCAGGACAGCTTGCAACTAATGAAAAACTGTTTTTT
v_gene: TRBV6-1; abundance: .; d_gene: TRBD1; j_gene: TRBJ2-7; CDR3aa: CASSETDREGYYEQYF; CDR3nt: TGTGCCAGCAGTGAAACGGACAGGGAAGGTTACTACGAGCAGTACTTC
v_gene: TRBV7-9; abundance: once; d_gene: .; j_gene: TRBJ1-4; CDR3aa: CASSSWRGAEGEKLFF; CDR3nt: TGTGCCAGCAGCTCTTGGCGTGGGGCAGAAGGGGAAAAACTGTTTTTT
v_gene: TRBV5-1; abundance: .; d_gene: TRBD1; j_gene: TRBJ2-2; CDR3aa: CASSLGTGFSGELFF; CDR3nt: TGCGCCAGCTCCCTCGGGACAGGGTTTTCCGGGGAGCTGTTTTTT
v_gene: TRBV5-1; abundance: .; d_gene: .; j_gene: TRBJ2-1; CDR3aa: CASSQTGSYNEQFF; CDR3nt: TGCGCCAGCAGCCAAACAGGCTCCTACAATGAGCAGTTCTTC
v_gene: TRBV3-1/TRBV3-2; abundance: .; d_gene: .; j_gene: TRBJ2-1; CDR3aa: CASSPRTQPPYNEQFF; CDR3nt: TGTGCCAGCAGCCCCCGGACTCAACCCCCCTACAATGAGCAGTTCTTC
v_gene: TRBV28; abundance: .; d_gene: .; j_gene: TRBJ2-7; CDR3aa: CASSLRQFPGYEQYF; CDR3nt: TGTGCCAGCAGTTTACGACAGTTCCCCGGCTACGAGCAGTACTTC
v_gene: TRBV5-1; abundance: .; d_gene: TRBD1; j_gene: TRBJ2-2; CDR3aa: CASSLTHQGADGGELFF; CDR3nt: TGCGCCAGCAGCTTGACCCATCAGGGGGCGGATGGCGGGGAGCTGTTTTTT
v_gene: TRBV18; abundance: .; d_gene: .; j_gene: TRBJ1-2; CDR3aa: CASSPPTGQAYGYTF; CDR3nt: TGTGCCAGCTCACCTCCGACAGGTCAAGCGTATGGCTACACCTTC
v_gene: TRBV10-3; abundance: .; d_gene: TRBD1; j_gene: TRBJ1-1; CDR3aa: CAIRDGQGQMNTEAFF; CDR3nt: TGTGCCATCAGGGATGGACAGGGCCAAATGAACACTGAAGCTTTCTTT
v_gene: TRBV30; abundance: .; d_gene: TRBD2; j_gene: TRBJ2-1; CDR3aa: CAWRVAGRADYNEQFF; CDR3nt: TGTGCCTGGAGAGTCGCTGGGAGGGCCGACTACAATGAGCAGTTCTTC
v_gene: TRBV27; abundance: .; d_gene: TRBD2; j_gene: TRBJ2-7; CDR3aa: CASAPRLAGHEQYF; CDR3nt: TGTGCCAGCGCCCCCCGACTAGCCGGCCACGAGCAGTACTTC
v_gene: TRBV19; abundance: .; d_gene: .; j_gene: TRBJ1-5; CDR3aa: CASSMAYGTNNQPQHF; CDR3nt: TGTGCCAGTAGTATGGCCTACGGGACAAATAATCAGCCCCAGCATTTT
v_gene: TRBV12-5; abundance: .; d_gene: .; j_gene: TRBJ2-5; CDR3aa: CASRRGRGETQYF; CDR3nt: TGTGCTAGTAGGCGGGGGCGCGGGGAGACCCAGTACTTC
v_gene: TRBV29-1; abundance: .; d_gene: .; j_gene: TRBJ1-4; CDR3aa: CSVDVLGAEKLFF; CDR3nt: TGCAGCGTTGATGTCCTAGGAGCGGAAAAACTGTTTTTT
v_gene: TRBV19; abundance: .; d_gene: .; j_gene: TRBJ1-2; CDR3aa: CASSVGQTNYGYTF; CDR3nt: TGTGCCAGTAGTGTCGGACAGACTAACTATGGCTACACCTTC
v_gene: TRBV12-5; abundance: .; d_gene: .; j_gene: TRBJ2-1; CDR3aa: CASGPGSSEQFF; CDR3nt: TGTGCTAGTGGTCCCGGGTCGTCTGAGCAGTTCTTC
v_gene: TRBV28; abundance: .; d_gene: .; j_gene: TRBJ1-4; CDR3aa: CASSWGQGSNEKLFF; CDR3nt: TGTGCCAGCAGTTGGGGCCAGGGGAGTAATGAAAAACTGTTTTTT
v_gene: TRBV30; abundance: .; d_gene: .; j_gene: TRBJ2-5; CDR3aa: CAWSVNSGPRVGQTQYF; CDR3nt: TGTGCCTGGAGTGTAAATTCTGGGCCTAGGGTGGGGCAGACCCAGTACTTC
v_gene: TRBV6-5; abundance: .; d_gene: .; j_gene: TRBJ2-3; CDR3aa: CASSNREWGTDTQYF; CDR3nt: TGTGCCAGCAGCAACAGGGAATGGGGCACAGATACGCAGTATTTT